This T cell receptor beta chain derives from a study of T cells after yellow fever vaccination. TCRdb analysed the 5' RACE reads with MiXCR anew, one entry per CDR3 protein. The sample has some 340,000 distinct CDR3 sequences, around 10% seen once. Study results and limitations: A small share of clonotypes appeared in both CD4 and CD8 compartments.

A remark on this clonotype: The antigen is undetermined.

This specimen was CD4+ T cells sorted from PBMCs, taken 45 days after the yellow fever booster vaccination. This TCR derives from a man between 18 and 29 years old who received the YFV17D yellow fever vaccine.

CDR3 sequence: CASSEDGPNTGELFF. The CDR3 region has the DNA TGCGCCAGCAGCGAGGACGGTCCGAACACCGGGGAGCTGTTTTTT. The chain has TRBV5-1 and TRBJ2-2; D gene ambiguous. The CDR3 consists of 15 residues. The V end was cut by 4 bases, the J end by 0 bases, with 10 bases between. Germline V gives CDR1 SGHRS, CDR2 YFSETQ.